This TCR beta chain was recorded in a study of beta chain features in type 1 diabetes. Across the whole study: Sorted cells numbering under 140,000,000 were examined across all samples.

Overall study findings and caveats: Cells with high TCR expression could be over-represented when cDNA is sequenced. Type 1 diabetes patients showed a moderate but significant shortening of TCRB CDR3s in all four CD4+ subsets. Compared to healthy donors, patients appeared to have naive, central memory and Treg TCRB repertoires that were more alike.

CD4+ cells of the naive, central memory, regulatory and stem cell-like memory types were sorted via CD45RO/CCR7/CD25/CD127/CD95/CD27. This clone was observed a handful of times. Its specificity is unknown. Expressed TCRB transcripts were sequenced after all isolated RNA was converted to cDNA. The table came from immunoSEQ multiplex PCR; TCRdb's copy has only in-frame clones and leaves some out. The sample includes more than 250,000 clones, about 24% of them seen just once. This TCR came from a woman aged 25 to 39 with type 1 diabetes. Sequencing input: naive CD4+ T cells from blood.

The CDR3 here is CAWVRKSYNEQFF. The CDR3 region has the DNA TGTGCCTGGGTCAGAAAGTCCTACAATGAGCAGTTCTTC. The chain joins TRBV30 to TRBJ2-1; no firm D call. V was cut by 5 bases and J by 1 base, with 9 bases left in between. Germline values: CDR1 GTSNPN, CDR2 SVGIG (reference sequence). The CDR3 is made up of 13 amino acids.